These T cell receptor beta chains were read from a single sample in a study of T cell changes during pregnancy in multiple sclerosis. Here immunoSEQ multiplex PCR was the method, and the copy in TCRdb shows in-frame clones only, minus some. Of over 80,000 clones in the sample, about 94% were seen once. Here the sequenced sample was peripheral blood, taken in the third trimester of pregnancy. The receptors derive from a female donor in good health, enrolled as a control in a pregnancy study. Both conserved end residues are part of each CDR3. A D gene is named only where the DNA matches it firmly. Rows may omit the clone size; those that give it use once, few, many or a size class.

TRBJ2-7 . . TRBV28 TGTGCCAGCAGTTTAATAGAAACCTACGAGCAGTACTTC CASSLIETYEQYF
TRBJ2-7 . TRBD1 TRBV5-1 TGCGCCAGCAGCGGGGGACAGGGGTCCTCCTACGAGCAGTACTTC CASSGGQGSSYEQYF
TRBJ2-7 . TRBD2 TRBV5-1 TGCGCCAGCAGCTTGGTCCCAGCGGGAGGGGGGGGCTACGAGCAGTACTTC CASSLVPAGGGGYEQYF
TRBJ1-5 . . TRBV5-8 TGTGCCAGCAGCTTGCGGGGGGCTGGCAATCAGCCCCAGCATTTT CASSLRGAGNQPQHF
TRBJ2-2 . . TRBV7-2 TGTGCCAGCAGCTTAGTAGGAGGGCCGGGTACCGGGGAGCTGTTTTTT CASSLVGGPGTGELFF
TRBJ1-1 . . TRBV4-2 TGTGCCAGCAGCCAAGCAAGAGGGGAAGCTTTCTTT CASSQARGEAFF
TRBJ2-7 . . TRBV19 TGTGCCAGTAGTACCCCGGGACAAATCTACGAGCAGTACTTC CASSTPGQIYEQYF
TRBJ2-7 once . TRBV5-1 TGCGCCAGCAGCTCAATAAGCGTTACCTACGAGCAGTACTTC CASSSISVTYEQYF
TRBJ2-1 . TRBD1 TRBV6-5 TGTGCCAGCAGTTCGGGACAGGGCTCCTACAATGAGCAGTTCTTC CASSSGQGSYNEQFF
TRBJ2-1 . . TRBV6-1 TGTGCCAGCAGTGAAGACATCACTAGTTATTACAATGAGCAGTTCTTC CASSEDITSYYNEQFF
TRBJ2-7 . . TRBV2 TGTGCCAGCAGGGGGGACTCCAAGGATCCGTACTTC CASRGDSKDPYF
TRBJ1-5 . . TRBV19 TGTGCCAGTAGTCCAACCGGAGGCCAGCCCCAGCATTTT CASSPTGGQPQHF
TRBJ2-2 . TRBD1 TRBV18 TGTGCCAGCTCACCACGCGGACAGGGTCGTGCCGGGGAGCTGTTTTTT CASSPRGQGRAGELFF
TRBJ2-5 . TRBD2 TRBV5-1 TGCGCCAGCAGCTGGGGTTATCTAGCGGGAGGGGAAGAGACCCAGTACTTC CASSWGYLAGGEETQYF
TRBJ1-4 . . TRBV4-1 TGCGCCAGCAGCCAAATCCTATTCGGTGAAAAACTGTTTTTT CASSQILFGEKLFF
TRBJ2-3 . . TRBV7-9 TGTGCCAGCAGCCAGACTAGTTCAGATACGCAGTATTTT CASSQTSSDTQYF
TRBJ1-5 . . TRBV4-1 TGCGCCAGCAGCCAAGAGTTATATAGCAATCAGCCCCAGCATTTT CASSQELYSNQPQHF
TRBJ1-3 once . TRBV9 TGTGCCAGCAGCCCACAGGGAGTTGCTGGAAACACCATATATTTT CASSPQGVAGNTIYF
TRBJ2-1 . . TRBV4-2 TGTGCCAGCAGCCAACAGTACAATGAGCAGTTCTTC CASSQQYNEQFF
TRBJ2-2 . TRBD2 TRBV25-1 TGTGCCAGCAGTGAAGCGGGAGGGCTCTCCGGGGAGCTGTTTTTT CASSEAGGLSGELFF
TRBJ2-6 . TRBD1 TRBV4-1 TGCGCCAGCAGCCAAGATTCGACAGGGACGGGGACTGGGGCCAACGTCCTGACTTTC CASSQDSTGTGTGANVLTF
TRBJ2-7 . . TRBV19 TGTGCCAGTAGTGCTTCGGGGGGACATAGAATCTACGAGCAGTACTTC CASSASGGHRIYEQYF
TRBJ1-1 . . TRBV27 TGTGCCAGCGGGCGCACGGCTGGCTCTGAAGCTTTCTTT CASGRTAGSEAFF
TRBJ1-6 . . TRBV6-1 TGTGCCAGCAGTCTTAATTCACCCCTCCACTTT CASSLNSPLHF
TRBJ2-7 . . TRBV15 TGTGCCACCAGCAGAGATCTCCAGGGGGGCGGCTACGAGCAGTACTTC CATSRDLQGGGYEQYF
TRBJ2-5 . TRBD1 TRBV6-1 TGTGCCAGCATTAAAACAGGGGGCTACGAGACCCAGTACTTC CASIKTGGYETQYF
TRBJ2-4 . TRBD1 TRBV11-2 TGTGCCAGCAGCGTATCCGGGACAGGGGTGGACATTCAGTACTTC CASSVSGTGVDIQYF
TRBJ1-2 . . TRBV4-2 TGTGCCAGCAGCCAAGATAACGGGTTGTATGGCTACACCTTC CASSQDNGLYGYTF
TRBJ1-1 . TRBD1 TRBV6-5 TGTGCCAGCCGAACTTCCGGGACAGGGCGAGAAGCTTTCTTT CASRTSGTGREAFF
TRBJ2-3 . TRBD2 TRBV7-9 TGTGCCAGCAGCTTATCTCCGGGAGGGCCAGATACGCAGTATTTT CASSLSPGGPDTQYF
TRBJ1-2 . . TRBV19 TGTGCCAGTAGCTTTAACTATGGCTACACCTTC CASSFNYGYTF
TRBJ2-3 once . TRBV7-9 TGTGCCAGCAGCCCCGGAGGGGGCTTCACAGATACGCAGTATTTT CASSPGGGFTDTQYF
TRBJ2-7 . . TRBV9 TGTGCCAGCAGCCTCAGGGTGATGGACGAGCAGTACTTC CASSLRVMDEQYF
TRBJ1-3 . . TRBV28 TGTGCCAGCAGTCTAGACAGGTACTACTCTGGAAACACCATATATTTT CASSLDRYYSGNTIYF
TRBJ1-2 . TRBD1 TRBV5-1 TGCGCCAGCAGCTCCGGGACAGGGAATGGCTACACCTTC CASSSGTGNGYTF
TRBJ1-1 . . TRBV5-6 TGTGCCAGCAGCTTGGGACATTTGAACACTGAAGCTTTCTTT CASSLGHLNTEAFF
TRBJ1-4 few . TRBV5-1 TGCGCCAGCAGCTTGGGACAGCCTAATGAAAAACTGTTTTTT CASSLGQPNEKLFF
TRBJ1-4 . TRBD1 TRBV5-1 TGCGCCAGCAGTCCCGGACAGGCTAATGAAAAACTGTTTTTT CASSPGQANEKLFF
TRBJ2-1 . . TRBV29-1 TGCAGCGTTGAAGTTGCGGGGAATGAGCAGTTCTTC CSVEVAGNEQFF
TRBJ2-5 . TRBD2 TRBV5-1 TGCGCCAGCAGCTTGGCCGGAACTAGCGAAGAGACCCAGTACTTC CASSLAGTSEETQYF